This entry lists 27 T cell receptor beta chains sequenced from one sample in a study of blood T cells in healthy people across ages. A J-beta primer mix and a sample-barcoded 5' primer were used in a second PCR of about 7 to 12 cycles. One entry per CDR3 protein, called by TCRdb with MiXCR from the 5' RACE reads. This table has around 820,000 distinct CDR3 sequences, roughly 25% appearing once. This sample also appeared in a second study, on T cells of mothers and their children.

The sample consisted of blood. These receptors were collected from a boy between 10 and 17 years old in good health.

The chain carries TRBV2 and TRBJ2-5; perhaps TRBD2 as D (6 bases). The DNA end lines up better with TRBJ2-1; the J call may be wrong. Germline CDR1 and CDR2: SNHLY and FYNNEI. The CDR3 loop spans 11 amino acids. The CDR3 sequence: CASSERDFQFF. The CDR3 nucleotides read TGTGCCAGCAGTGAAAGGGACTTTCAGTTCTTC.

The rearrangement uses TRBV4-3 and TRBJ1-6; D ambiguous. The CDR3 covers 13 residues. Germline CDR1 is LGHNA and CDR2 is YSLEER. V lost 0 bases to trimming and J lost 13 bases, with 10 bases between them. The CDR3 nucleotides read TGCGCCAGCAGCCAAGATGTATCTTCCCCCCTCCACTTT. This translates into CASSQDVSSPLHF.

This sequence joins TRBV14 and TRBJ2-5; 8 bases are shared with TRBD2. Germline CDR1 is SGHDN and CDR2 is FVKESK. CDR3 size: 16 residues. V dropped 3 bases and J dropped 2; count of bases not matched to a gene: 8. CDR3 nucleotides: TGTGCCAGCAGCCACCATACGGGACTAGTACAAGAGACCCAGTACTTC. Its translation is CASSHHTGLVQETQYF.

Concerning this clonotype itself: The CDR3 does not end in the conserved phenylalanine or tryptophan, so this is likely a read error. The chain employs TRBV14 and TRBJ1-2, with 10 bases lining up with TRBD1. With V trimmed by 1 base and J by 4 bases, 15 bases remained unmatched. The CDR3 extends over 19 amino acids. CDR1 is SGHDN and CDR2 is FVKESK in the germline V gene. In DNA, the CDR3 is TGTGCCAGCAGCCAAGGCACCGCGGGGACAGGGGTCTTCGGCTATGGCTACACCCTC. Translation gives CASSQGTAGTGVFGYGYTL.

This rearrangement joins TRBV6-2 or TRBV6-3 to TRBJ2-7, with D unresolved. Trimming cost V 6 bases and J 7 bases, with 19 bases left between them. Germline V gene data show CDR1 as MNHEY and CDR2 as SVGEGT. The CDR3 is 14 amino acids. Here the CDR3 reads CASSPPSRPSEQYF. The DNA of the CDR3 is TGTGCCAGCAGCCCGCCCTCCAGGCCGAGTGAGCAGTACTTC.

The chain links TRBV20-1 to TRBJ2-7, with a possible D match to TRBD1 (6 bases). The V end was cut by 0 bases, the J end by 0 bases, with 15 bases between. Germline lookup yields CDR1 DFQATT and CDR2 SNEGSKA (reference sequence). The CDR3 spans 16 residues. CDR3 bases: TGCAGTGCTAGAGATCTGGACAGCCCACTCTCCTACGAGCAGTACTTC. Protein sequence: CSARDLDSPLSYEQYF.

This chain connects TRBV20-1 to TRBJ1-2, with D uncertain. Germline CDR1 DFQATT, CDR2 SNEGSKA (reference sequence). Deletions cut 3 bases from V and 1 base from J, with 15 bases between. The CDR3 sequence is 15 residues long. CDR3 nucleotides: TGCAGTGCTAGTAGGGCAGAAACCTTTAACTATGGCTACACCTTC. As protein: CSASRAETFNYGYTF.

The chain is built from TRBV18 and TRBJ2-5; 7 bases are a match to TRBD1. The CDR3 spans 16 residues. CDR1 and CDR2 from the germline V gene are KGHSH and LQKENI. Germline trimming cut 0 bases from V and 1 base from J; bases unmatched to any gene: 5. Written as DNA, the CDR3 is TGTGCCAGCTCACCACCTACGGGACAGCCCCAAGAGACCCAGTACTTC. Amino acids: CASSPPTGQPQETQYF.

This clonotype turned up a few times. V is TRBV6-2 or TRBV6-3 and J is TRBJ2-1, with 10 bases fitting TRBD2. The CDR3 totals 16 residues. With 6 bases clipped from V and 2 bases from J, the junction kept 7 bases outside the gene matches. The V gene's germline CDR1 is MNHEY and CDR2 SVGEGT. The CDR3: CASSRPSGGAYNEQFF. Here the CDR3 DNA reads TGTGCCAGCAGCCGACCAAGCGGGGGGGCCTACAATGAGCAGTTCTTC.

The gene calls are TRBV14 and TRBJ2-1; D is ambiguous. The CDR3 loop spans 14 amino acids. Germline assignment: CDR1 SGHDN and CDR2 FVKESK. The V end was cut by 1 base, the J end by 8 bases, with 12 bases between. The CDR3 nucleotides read TGTGCCAGCAGCCAAGCTTTGCATTTCTATGAGCAGTTCTTC. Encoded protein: CASSQALHFYEQFF.

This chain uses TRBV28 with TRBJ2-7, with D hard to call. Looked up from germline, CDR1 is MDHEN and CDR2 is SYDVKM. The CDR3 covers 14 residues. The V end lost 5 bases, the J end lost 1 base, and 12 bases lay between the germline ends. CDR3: CASSTHEASYEQYF. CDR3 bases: TGTGCCAGCAGTACCCACGAAGCTTCCTACGAGCAGTACTTC.

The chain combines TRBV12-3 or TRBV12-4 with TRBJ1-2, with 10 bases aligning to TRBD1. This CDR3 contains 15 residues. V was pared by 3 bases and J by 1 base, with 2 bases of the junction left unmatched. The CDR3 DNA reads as TGTGCCAGCAGTTTCGGACAGGGGGGTAACTATGGCTACACCTTC. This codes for CASSFGQGGNYGYTF.

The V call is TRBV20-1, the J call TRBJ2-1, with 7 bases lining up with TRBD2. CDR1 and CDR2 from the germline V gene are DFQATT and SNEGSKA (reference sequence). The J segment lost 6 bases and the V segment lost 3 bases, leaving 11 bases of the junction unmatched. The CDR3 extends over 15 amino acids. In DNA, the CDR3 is TGCAGTGCTAGGGGTATTGGGGGAGGGCCCAATGAGCAGTTCTTC. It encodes CSARGIGGGPNEQFF.

DNA for the CDR3: TGCAGTGCTAGAGACATACAGGGGACGTTCTACGAGCAGTACTTC. Its protein product is CSARDIQGTFYEQYF. The chain uses TRBV20-1 and TRBJ2-5, with 7 nucleotides matching TRBD1. The J call may be faulty, since TRBJ2-7 better matches the DNA end. The CDR3 runs to 15 residues. Looked up from germline, CDR1 is DFQATT and CDR2 is SNEGSKA (reference sequence).

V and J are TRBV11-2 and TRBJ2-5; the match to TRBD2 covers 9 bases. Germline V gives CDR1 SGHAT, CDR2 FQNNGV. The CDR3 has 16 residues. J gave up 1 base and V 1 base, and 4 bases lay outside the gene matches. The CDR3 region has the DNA TGTGCCAGCAGCTTAGGGGTAGCGGGGGTCCAAGAGACCCAGTACTTC. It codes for CASSLGVAGVQETQYF.

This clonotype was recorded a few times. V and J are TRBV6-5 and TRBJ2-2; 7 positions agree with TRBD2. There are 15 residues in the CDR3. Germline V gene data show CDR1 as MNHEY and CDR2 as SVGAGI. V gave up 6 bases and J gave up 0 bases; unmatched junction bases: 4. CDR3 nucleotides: TGTGCCAGCAGACTTCTAGCGGCGAACACCGGGGAGCTGTTTTTT. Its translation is CASRLLAANTGELFF.

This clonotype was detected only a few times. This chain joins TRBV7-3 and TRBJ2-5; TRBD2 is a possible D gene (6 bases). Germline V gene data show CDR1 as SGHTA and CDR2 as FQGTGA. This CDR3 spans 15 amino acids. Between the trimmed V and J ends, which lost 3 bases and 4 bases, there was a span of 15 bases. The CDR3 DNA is TGTGCCAGCAGCTTGAGCCCGGGAGCGGGAGAGACCCAGTACTTC. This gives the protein CASSLSPGAGETQYF.

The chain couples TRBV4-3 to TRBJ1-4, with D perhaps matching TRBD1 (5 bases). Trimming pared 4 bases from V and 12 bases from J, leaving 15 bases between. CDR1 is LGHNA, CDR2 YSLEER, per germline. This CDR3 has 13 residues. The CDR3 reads CASSLIGGRELFF. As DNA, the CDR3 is TGCGCCAGCAGCCTTATCGGGGGACGGGAACTGTTTTTT.

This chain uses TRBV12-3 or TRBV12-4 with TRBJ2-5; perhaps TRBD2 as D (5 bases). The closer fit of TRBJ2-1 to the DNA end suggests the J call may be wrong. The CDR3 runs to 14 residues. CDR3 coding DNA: TGTGCCAGCAGCCCTAATCCCCGGGGTAATGAGCAGTTCTTC. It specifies CASSPNPRGNEQFF.

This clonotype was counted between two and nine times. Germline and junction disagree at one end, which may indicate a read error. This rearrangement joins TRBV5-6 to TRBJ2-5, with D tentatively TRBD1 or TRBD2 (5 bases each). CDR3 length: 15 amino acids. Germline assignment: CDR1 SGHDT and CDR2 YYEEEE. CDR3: CASSLLSEGNNELFF. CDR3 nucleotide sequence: TGTGCCAGCAGCTTGCTTAGCGAGGGGAACAATGAGCTGTTCTTC.

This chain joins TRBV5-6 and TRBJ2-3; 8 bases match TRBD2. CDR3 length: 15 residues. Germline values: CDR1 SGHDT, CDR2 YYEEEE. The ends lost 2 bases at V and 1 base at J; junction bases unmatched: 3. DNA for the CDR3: TGTGCCAGCAGCTTATCAGCGGGGGGCACAGATACGCAGTATTTT. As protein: CASSLSAGGTDTQYF.

CDR3 in DNA: TGCAGTGCTAGAATGGGACTAGCTACAGATACGCAGTATTTT. It encodes CSARMGLATDTQYF. V usage is TRBV20-1 and J usage is TRBJ2-3; TRBD2 matches at 9 bases. CDR1 and CDR2 from the germline V gene are DFQATT and SNEGSKA (reference sequence). J gave up 3 bases and V 2 bases, and 3 bases lay outside the gene matches. The CDR3 has 14 amino acids.

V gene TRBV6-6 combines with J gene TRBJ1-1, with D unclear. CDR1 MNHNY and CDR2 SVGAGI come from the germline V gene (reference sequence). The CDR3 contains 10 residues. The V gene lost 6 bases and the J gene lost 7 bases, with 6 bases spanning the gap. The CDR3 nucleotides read TGTGCCAGCAGGGAGGGTGAAGCTTTCTTT. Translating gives CASREGEAFF.

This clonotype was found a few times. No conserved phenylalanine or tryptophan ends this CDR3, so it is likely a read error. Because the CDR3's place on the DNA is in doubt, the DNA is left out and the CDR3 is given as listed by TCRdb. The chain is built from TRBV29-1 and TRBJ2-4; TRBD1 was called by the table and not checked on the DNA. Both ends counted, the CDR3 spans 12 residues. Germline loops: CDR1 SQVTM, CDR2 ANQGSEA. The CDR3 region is CSVESRTGEKLV.

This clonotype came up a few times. The CDR3 is CASSYWGTLNTGELFF. CDR3 coding DNA: TGTGCCAGCAGTTACTGGGGGACTCTGAACACCGGGGAGCTGTTTTTT. The rearrangement joins TRBV6-2 or TRBV6-3 to TRBJ2-2; perhaps TRBD2 as D (6 bases). This CDR3 is 16 amino acids long. Germline V CDR1 and CDR2: MNHEY, SVGEGT. The V and J ends lost 1 base and 1 base respectively, with 10 bases between them.

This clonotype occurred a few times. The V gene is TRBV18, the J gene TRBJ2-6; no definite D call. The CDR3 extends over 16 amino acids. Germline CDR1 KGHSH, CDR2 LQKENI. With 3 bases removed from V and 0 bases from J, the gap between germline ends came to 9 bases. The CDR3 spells CASSPPGRSGANVLTF. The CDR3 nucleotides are TGTGCCAGCTCACCCCCCGGTCGCTCTGGGGCCAACGTCCTGACTTTC.

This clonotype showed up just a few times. The DNA of the CDR3 is TGTGCCAGCAGTCTCAGACAGGCCTATGGGGGGTATGGCTACACCTTC. Its protein product is CASSLRQAYGGYGYTF. The chain uses TRBV27 and TRBJ1-2; tentative D call: TRBD1 (6 bases). Trimming took 5 bases from V and 5 from J, leaving 21 bases between them. CDR1 is MNHEY and CDR2 is SMNVEV in the germline V gene (reference sequence). There are 16 residues in the CDR3.